Included here is one T cell receptor beta chain sequence, with context. The CDR3 consists of 13 residues. V lost 7 bases to trimming and J lost 5 bases, with 12 bases between them. CDR1 is MNHNY, CDR2 SVGAGI, per germline (reference sequence). The time point: pre-treatment sample, taken before nivolumab and TIL therapy. This sample is part of a study of TIL therapy for anti-PD-1-resistant metastatic lung cancer. Overall study context: Most patients had lung adenocarcinoma; a handful of tumors were EGFR-mutant, two ALK-rearranged; half smoked currently or formerly.

Sequencing used immunoSEQ v3. TCRdb's table, derived via immunoSEQ multiplex PCR, lists solely in-frame clones and lacks some. The data contain about 20,000 clones, 83% of them singletons. The chain couples TRBV6-6 to TRBJ1-5, with a weak D call TRBD1 (5 bases). The sequence derives from a person between 25 and 79 years old with non-small cell lung cancer. This specimen was blood, taken at baseline. CDR3 bases: TGTGCCAGCACCCCGGGCAGGGATCAGCCCCAGCATTTT. This sequence encodes CASTPGRDQPQHF.